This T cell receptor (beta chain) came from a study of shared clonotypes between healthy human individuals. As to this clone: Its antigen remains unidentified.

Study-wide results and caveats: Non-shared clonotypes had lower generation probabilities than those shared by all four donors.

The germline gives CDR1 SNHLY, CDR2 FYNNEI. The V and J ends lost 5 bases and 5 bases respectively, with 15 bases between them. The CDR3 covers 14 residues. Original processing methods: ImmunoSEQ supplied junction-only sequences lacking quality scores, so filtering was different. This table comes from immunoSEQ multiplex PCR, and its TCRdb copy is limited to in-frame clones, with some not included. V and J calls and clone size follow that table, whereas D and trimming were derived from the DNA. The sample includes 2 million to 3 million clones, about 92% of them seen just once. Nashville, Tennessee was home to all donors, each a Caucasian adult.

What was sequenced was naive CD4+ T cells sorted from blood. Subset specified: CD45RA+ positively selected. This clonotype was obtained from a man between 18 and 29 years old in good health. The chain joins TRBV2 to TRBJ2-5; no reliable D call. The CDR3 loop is CASSSAWVGETQYF. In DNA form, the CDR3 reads TGTGCCAGCAGTTCTGCTTGGGTTGGGGAGACCCAGTACTTC.